Below, 13 T cell receptor beta chains from the same sample are listed, as sequenced in a study of a mutant IDH1 vaccine in newly diagnosed glioma. Regarding time point: week 35, safety follow-up. Each dose of the vaccine consisted of 300 ug of mutant IDH1 20-mer peptide, with topical imiquimod. This table comes from immunoSEQ multiplex PCR, and its TCRdb copy is limited to in-frame clones, with some not included. This table holds more than 60,000 clones, roughly 68% found once. What these receptors recognize is not known. The sequenced sample was PBMCs, obtained from a glioma patient whose treatment included an IDH1 peptide vaccine. The source is a man aged 45-65 years with glioma.

The J gene is TRBJ1-5, the V gene TRBV10-2; 7 nucleotides match TRBD1. Per the germline V gene, CDR1 is WSHSY and CDR2 is SAAADI. The CDR3 has 14 amino acids. V was clipped by 5 bases and J by 4 bases; unmatched bases: 5. CDR3 protein: CASSSQGVNQPQHF. CDR3 nucleotides: TGCGCCAGCAGTTCCCAGGGGGTAAATCAGCCCCAGCATTTT.

The V call is TRBV5-6, the J call TRBJ1-3; D not certain. Germline-derived CDR1 and CDR2 are SGHDT and YYEEEE. This CDR3 spans 16 amino acids. V was clipped by 0 bases and J by 0 bases, with 10 bases between them. The CDR3: CASSLEGFRSGNTIYF. The CDR3 DNA sequence: TGTGCCAGCAGCTTGGAGGGTTTCCGCTCTGGAAACACCATATATTTT.

The chain recombines TRBV2 with TRBJ2-7; TRBD1 agrees at 8 bases. J gave up 7 bases and V 7 bases, and 15 bases lay outside the gene matches. The germline V gene has CDR1 SNHLY and CDR2 FYNNEI. The CDR3 has 15 amino acids. CDR3 region: CASTEQGGQSGEQYF. The CDR3 DNA reads as TGTGCCAGCACCGAACAGGGGGGACAGTCCGGGGAGCAGTACTTC.

The chain is built from TRBV4-2 and TRBJ2-1; the D gene is possibly TRBD2 (6 bases). V lost 5 bases and J lost 5, with 13 bases in between. Germline CDR1 reads LGHNA; CDR2 reads YNFKEQ. CDR3 length: 14 residues. CDR3 coding DNA: TGTGCCAGCAGCTCACCTGGGGGGAACAATGAGCAGTTCTTC. Translated, it gives CASSSPGGNNEQFF.

The V call is TRBV29-1, the J call TRBJ1-5, with D possibly TRBD1 on 6 matching bases. Germline CDR1 is SQVTM and CDR2 is ANQGSEA. V was shortened by 6 bases and J by 4 bases, with 13 bases between the two germline ends. The CDR3 loop spans 13 amino acids. As DNA, the CDR3 is TGCAGCGTGGCTGACAGGAGTAATCAGCCCCAGCATTTT. It is translated as CSVADRSNQPQHF.

This clone was found many times. This chain joins TRBV7-9 and TRBJ1-3; D possibly corresponds to TRBD1 (5 bases). Trimming removed 2 bases from V and 7 bases from J, with 9 bases in between. Germline CDR1 reads SEHNR; CDR2 reads FQNEAQ (reference sequence). The CDR3 spans 13 residues. CDR3 DNA sequence: TGTGCCAGCAGCTTAAGGCAGGGCAACACCATATATTTT. Its translation is CASSLRQGNTIYF.

This chain joins TRBV10-3 and TRBJ2-7, with 12 bases matching TRBD1. Germline loops: CDR1 ENHRY, CDR2 SYGVKD. Unmatched junction bases numbered 2, after V lost 6 bases and J lost 2 bases. CDR3 length equals 14 residues. The CDR3 region is CAISGTGGPYEQYF. CDR3 in DNA: TGTGCCATCAGCGGGACAGGGGGCCCCTACGAGCAGTACTTC.

The rearrangement links TRBV30 to TRBJ2-1; TRBD1 matches 9 bases. This CDR3 is built from 15 residues. Trimming at V came to 3 bases and at J to 4 bases, leaving 7 bases not matched to a gene. The germline V gene has CDR1 GTSNPN and CDR2 SVGIG (reference sequence). The CDR3 DNA reads TGTGCCTGGAGGGAGGGACAGGGTGGATACAATGAGCAGTTCTTC. It yields the protein CAWREGQGGYNEQFF.

In its sample, this clone was seen a few times. The chain couples TRBV27 to TRBJ1-1; no firm D call. Deletions cut 3 bases from V and 8 bases from J, with 10 bases between. Germline values: CDR1 MNHEY, CDR2 SMNVEV (reference sequence). The CDR3 is 12 residues long. CDR3 coding DNA: TGTGCCAGCAGTTTGGGAGGATCGGAAGCTTTCTTT. Translated: CASSLGGSEAFF.

The rearrangement uses TRBV6-5 and TRBJ1-6, with D possibly matching TRBD1 (5 bases). The length of the CDR3 is 14 residues. Germline V gives CDR1 MNHEY, CDR2 SVGAGI. V was cut by 2 bases and J by 10 bases, with 12 bases left in between. The CDR3 loop reads CASSYAVRGSPLHF. As DNA, the CDR3 is TGTGCCAGCAGTTACGCCGTAAGGGGATCACCCCTCCACTTT.

The chain is built from TRBV7-6 and TRBJ2-7; D is unclear. Germline CDR1 reads SGHVS; CDR2 reads FNYEAQ. The CDR3 sequence is 13 residues long. The V and J ends lost 4 bases and 2 bases respectively, with 9 bases between them. CDR3 bases: TGTGCCAGCAGCTGCAGGAACCCCTACGAGCAGTACTTC. Amino acids: CASSCRNPYEQYF.

The chain combines TRBV9 with TRBJ2-7, with 11 bases fitting TRBD1. The CDR3 loop spans 14 amino acids. Trimming removed 2 bases from V and 6 bases from J; junction bases left unmatched: 4. Germline V gene sequence: CDR1 SGDLS, CDR2 YYNGEE. CDR3 loop: CASSVGQGAGEQYF. The CDR3 DNA follows: TGTGCCAGCAGCGTTGGACAGGGGGCTGGCGAGCAGTACTTC.

This clone was seen ten or more times. The V gene is TRBV6-1, the J gene TRBJ1-6; no reliable D call. Germline V gene lookup returns CDR1 MNHNS and CDR2 SASEGT. Trimming left V 6 bases short and J 0 bases short, with 6 bases between. This CDR3 has 14 residues. CDR3 coding DNA: TGTGCCAGCAGAAGGGTCTCCTATAATTCACCCCTCCACTTT. This translates into CASRRVSYNSPLHF.